This TCR beta chain came from a study of blood T cells in healthy people across ages. This CDR3 contains 14 residues. Trimming shortened V by 4 bases and J by 6 bases, and 14 bases separated the two germline ends. The germline CDR1 and CDR2 sequences are SGHTA and FQGNSA. Sample-barcoded 5' priming and a J-beta primer mix drove a second PCR of roughly 7 to 11 cycles. TCRdb ran MiXCR on the 5' RACE reads and lists one entry per CDR3 protein. This table holds about 680,000 distinct CDR3 sequences, around half found once. The specimen sequenced was blood. The genes are TRBV7-2 and TRBJ2-3, with D maybe TRBD2 (6 bases). The source is a woman aged 60-75 years in good health. CDR3 DNA: TGTGCCAGCAGCTCTCAAATGGGAGGTGATACGCAGTATTTT. Residues: CASSSQMGGDTQYF.